A single sample is the source of the 21 T cell receptor beta chains below, sequenced in a study of T cell responses to AZD1222 COVID-19 vaccine (dated by TCRdb to the early 2020s). The receptor library was made with the immunoSEQ multiplex PCR assay. The table was pulled from immuneACCESS by TCRdb, which kept in-frame rearrangements only. Such tables lose some clones; where checked, under half of the loss comes from unresolved V genes, and the rest has no known cause. The sample table shows tens of thousands of clones, and more than 70% are seen once. Together, the top ten hold 4% to 5% of the sample. Interpreted using the paper, the time point label stands for: about 28 days (+/-7) after the second vaccine dose. Sample treatment or condition, as interpreted from the label and publication: meningococcal conjugate vaccine given as trial control. The input for sequencing was peripheral blood, taken 28 days after the second dose of the MenACWY control vaccine. These receptors all stem from an adult who received the MenACWY meningococcal vaccine as a control.

The chain recombines TRBV7-3 with TRBJ2-5, with 9 bases identical to TRBD1. Germline-derived CDR1 and CDR2 are SGHTA and FQGTGA. CDR3 length equals 14 residues. V lost 4 bases to trimming and J lost 7 bases; unmatched junction nucleotides: 7. The CDR3 sequence is CASSSQGAGATQYF. The CDR3 nucleotides read TGTGCCAGCAGCTCACAGGGGGCGGGGGCGACCCAGTACTTC. Together with reference TRBV7-3 and TRBJ2-5, the CDR3 gives the full variable domain: GAGVSQTPSNKVTEKGKYVELRCDPISGHTALYWYRQSLGQGPEFLIYFQGTGAADDSGLPNDRFFAVRPEGSVSTLKIQRTERGDSAVYLCASSSQGAGATQYFGPGTRLLVL.

The V gene is TRBV5-1, the J gene TRBJ1-6; D may be TRBD1 (5 bases). The V end lost 0 bases, the J end lost 7 bases, and 8 bases lay between the germline ends. Per germline, CDR1 SGHRS and CDR2 YFSETQ. There are 14 residues in the CDR3. CDR3 DNA sequence: TGCGCCAGCAGCTTGGGCGGGGGGAATTCACCCCTCCACTTT. Amino acids: CASSLGGGNSPLHF.

V is TRBV5-6 and J is TRBJ2-2, with TRBD1 as a possible D gene (6 bases). The CDR3 loop spans 17 amino acids. Germline values: CDR1 SGHDT, CDR2 YYEEEE. V lost 2 bases to trimming and J lost 3 bases, with 17 bases between them. The CDR3 DNA is TGTGCCAGCAGCTTTGGGCCAACAGGGATCCACACCGGGGAGCTGTTTTTT. Amino acids: CASSFGPTGIHTGELFF.

The rearrangement links TRBV7-2 to TRBJ1-1; 7 bases fit TRBD1. The length of the CDR3 is 15 residues. V lost 4 bases to trimming and J lost 5 bases; unmatched junction nucleotides: 10. Per the germline V gene, CDR1 is SGHTA and CDR2 is FQGNSA. The CDR3 reads CASSWRQGEGTEAFF. The CDR3 DNA reads as TGTGCCAGCAGCTGGAGACAGGGTGAGGGAACTGAAGCTTTCTTT.

The chain has TRBV7-9 and TRBJ1-4; tentative D call: TRBD1 (5 bases). CDR1 SEHNR and CDR2 FQNEAQ come from the germline V gene (reference sequence). The V and J ends lost 3 bases and 8 bases respectively, with 10 bases between them. This CDR3 comprises 13 residues. The DNA for the CDR3 is TGTGCCAGCAGCTTCGGGGGGAGGGAAAAACTGTTTTTT. This codes for CASSFGGREKLFF.

The V gene is TRBV10-2, the J gene TRBJ2-1; possibly TRBD2 for D (5 bases). Germline CDR1 is WSHSY and CDR2 is SAAADI. Trimming stripped 3 bases from V and 7 bases from J, with 13 bases between. CDR3 length equals 14 residues. The CDR3 DNA is TGCGCCAGCAGTGACATGACTACCAAGAATGAGCAGTTCTTC. Its translation: CASSDMTTKNEQFF.

The chain recombines TRBV7-9 with TRBJ1-1; 7 bases fit TRBD1. The V and J ends lost 5 bases and 5 bases, in that order; junction bases with no gene match: 11. CDR3 length: 15 amino acids. Per the germline V gene, CDR1 is SEHNR and CDR2 is FQNEAQ (reference sequence). Here the CDR3 reads CASSHEKGAVTEAFF. DNA of the CDR3: TGTGCCAGCAGCCACGAGAAGGGGGCGGTAACTGAAGCTTTCTTT.

The genes are TRBV4-2 and TRBJ1-2; TRBD1 agrees at 7 bases. CDR1 and CDR2 (germline): LGHNA, YNFKEQ. This CDR3 is 17 amino acids long. Trimming at V came to 0 bases and at J to 2 bases, leaving 9 bases not matched to a gene. In nucleotides, the CDR3 is TGTGCCAGCAGCCAAGATTTGGGAGGGGGCGGCAACTATGGCTACACCTTC. Translated: CASSQDLGGGGNYGYTF.

This chain uses TRBV7-8 with TRBJ2-7; a possible D gene is TRBD2 (5 bases). Per germline, CDR1 SGHVS and CDR2 FQNEAQ. This CDR3 spans 15 amino acids. V was pared by 0 bases and J by 2 bases, with 11 bases between. The CDR3 reads CASSLAMVATYEQYF. For the CDR3, the DNA is TGTGCCAGCAGCTTAGCGATGGTAGCGACCTACGAGCAGTACTTC.

The CDR3 reads CASSQGVMSGETQYF. In DNA, the CDR3 is TGCGCCAGCAGCCAAGGAGTTATGAGTGGAGAGACCCAGTACTTC. The rearrangement uses TRBV4-3 and TRBJ2-5; no clear D. The CDR3 runs to 15 residues. In germline, CDR1 is LGHNA, CDR2 YSLEER. Trimming shortened V by 1 base and J by 4 bases, and 13 bases separated the two germline ends.

The chain couples TRBV27 to TRBJ2-7, with 7 bases identical to TRBD1. Trimming at V came to 3 bases and at J to 5 bases, leaving 7 bases not matched to a gene. The CDR3 sequence is 14 residues long. Germline CDR1 is MNHEY and CDR2 is SMNVEV (reference sequence). CDR3 nucleotide sequence: TGTGCCAGCAGTTTTAGTACAGGGGTGGACGAGCAGTACTTC. Translating gives CASSFSTGVDEQYF.

The gene calls are TRBV6-2 or TRBV6-3 and TRBJ1-1, with D unresolved. Germline loops: CDR1 MNHEY, CDR2 SVGEGT. CDR3 length: 15 residues. The V end was cut by 2 bases, the J end by 1 base, with 11 bases between. The CDR3 is CASSYGRAWNTEAFF. The CDR3 coding sequence is TGTGCCAGCAGTTACGGAAGGGCCTGGAACACTGAAGCTTTCTTT.

This clone is categorized as medium-sized (0.01 to 0.1%). The rearrangement joins TRBV30 to TRBJ1-2; TRBD1 aligns across 9 bases. Germline values: CDR1 GTSNPN, CDR2 SVGIG (reference sequence). Trimming cost V 8 bases and J 4 bases; bases outside gene matches: 11. The CDR3 sequence is 14 residues long. The CDR3 loop reads CAGSGTGWSYGYTF. DNA for the CDR3: TGTGCCGGCTCCGGGACAGGGTGGAGCTATGGCTACACCTTC. The whole variable domain, filled in from reference TRBV30 and TRBJ1-2, reads SQTIHQWPATLVQPVGSPLSLECTVEGTSNPNLYWYRQAAGRGLQLLFYSVGIGQISSEVPQNLSASRPQDRQFILSSKKLLLSDSGFYLCAGSGTGWSYGYTFGSGTRLTVV.

V and J are TRBV4-1 and TRBJ2-7; no clear D. V lost 2 bases to trimming and J lost 4 bases, with 9 bases between them. The germline V gene has CDR1 MGHRA and CDR2 YSYEKL. CDR3 length equals 13 residues. The CDR3 reads CASSQRLSYEQYF. Here the CDR3 DNA reads TGCGCCAGCAGCCAAAGGTTGAGTTACGAGCAGTACTTC.

This chain connects TRBV28 to TRBJ2-2; 7 bases match TRBD1. With 8 bases clipped from V and 4 bases from J, the junction kept 4 bases outside the gene matches. This CDR3 comprises 13 residues. Germline-derived CDR1 and CDR2 are MDHEN and SYDVKM. CDR3 DNA: TGTGCCAGCTACCAGGGGGTCACCGGGGAGCTGTTTTTT. As protein: CASYQGVTGELFF.

The gene calls are TRBV19 and TRBJ1-6; TRBD1 agrees at 7 bases. J gave up 7 bases and V 5 bases, and 11 bases lay outside the gene matches. The length of the CDR3 is 16 residues. Germline-derived CDR1 and CDR2 are LNHDA and SQIVND (reference sequence). CDR3 DNA: TGTGCCAGTAGTTCGACTCCGGGACAGAAAAATTCACCCCTCCACTTT. Its protein is CASSSTPGQKNSPLHF.

This clone was recorded a few times. CDR3 nucleotide sequence: TGTGCCACCAGTGAGCCAGGGGGCTGGGGCTACACCTTC. This codes for CATSEPGGWGYTF. The chain has TRBV24-1 and TRBJ1-2, with TRBD1 matching over 8 bases. With V trimmed by 4 bases and J by 8 bases, 5 bases remained unmatched. Germline V gives CDR1 KGHDR, CDR2 SFDVKD. The CDR3 contains 13 residues.

The chain combines TRBV29-1 with TRBJ2-7, with TRBD1 matching 7 bases. In germline, CDR1 is SQVTM, CDR2 ANQGSEA. The CDR3 runs 13 residues. Germline trimming cut 6 bases from V and 0 bases from J; bases unmatched to any gene: 5. As DNA, the CDR3 is TGCAGCGTGGACTCAGGGGGCTCCTACGAGCAGTACTTC. Translated: CSVDSGGSYEQYF.

The CDR3 nucleotides read TGCGCCAGCAGCTGGAAAACTAGCGGGGGGGCTTCGGTCAATGAGCAGTTCTTC. This codes for CASSWKTSGGASVNEQFF. The genes are TRBV5-1 and TRBJ2-1; 13 bases agree with TRBD2. The junction had 12 bases not matched to a gene; V was cut back by 3 bases and J by 6 bases. This CDR3 is 18 amino acids long. CDR1 is SGHRS and CDR2 is YFSETQ in the germline V gene.

V is TRBV18 and J is TRBJ2-7, with a weak D call TRBD2 (6 bases). Trimming left V 2 bases short and J 3 bases short, with 17 bases between. The CDR3 has 16 residues. Germline CDR1 KGHSH, CDR2 LQKENI. CDR3 nucleotide sequence: TGTGCCAGCTCACCAGTCGAGGGACTCCGGGTCTACGAGCAGTACTTC. Translating it yields CASSPVEGLRVYEQYF. The full variable domain, with the rest looked up from reference TRBV18 and TRBJ2-7, is NAGVMQNPRHLVRRRGQEARLRCSPMKGHSHVYWYRQLPEEGLKFMVYLQKENIIDESGMPKERFSAEFPKEGPSILRIQQVVRGDSAAYFCASSPVEGLRVYEQYFGPGTRLTVT.

This clone was found once. The gene calls are TRBV6-2 or TRBV6-3 and TRBJ2-2; D might be TRBD1 (5 bases). Germline lookup yields CDR1 MNHEY and CDR2 SVGEGT. CDR3 size: 15 residues. V lost 0 bases to trimming and J lost 2 bases, with 7 bases between them. The CDR3 loop reads CASSYSGANTGELFF. For the CDR3, the DNA is TGTGCCAGCAGTTACTCTGGGGCAAACACCGGGGAGCTGTTTTTT.